Presented here are 20 T cell receptor beta chains from one specimen sequenced in a study of T cells in Graves' hyperthyroidism and ophthalmopathy. TCR beta CDR3 sequences were amplified from RNA transcripts. An initial round of RT-PCR targeting the TCR CDR3 relied on the HTBI primer set. MiXCR, applied by TCRdb to the multiplex PCR reads, yields one record per CDR3 protein. The sample contains around 620,000 distinct CDR3 sequences, approximately 15% of which appear only once. What was sequenced was blood. Receptor source: a woman aged 18-29 years with Graves' ophthalmopathy.

Ten or more counts support this clonotype. The V and J genes are TRBV11-1 and TRBJ2-2, with no clear D. The germline V gene encodes CDR1 SGHAT and CDR2 FQDESV (reference sequence). Trimming took 7 bases from V and 11 from J, leaving 14 bases between them. This CDR3 is built from 12 residues. The CDR3 spells CASTADDNELFF. CDR3 nucleotide sequence: TGTGCCAGCACCGCCGATGACAATGAGCTGTTTTTT.

This clonotype appeared many times. This chain joins TRBV20-1 and TRBJ2-7; 13 nucleotides line up with TRBD2. The CDR3 covers 16 residues. Unmatched junction bases numbered 14, after V lost 7 bases and J lost 5 bases. Germline assignment: CDR1 DFQATT and CDR2 SNEGSKA (reference sequence). The CDR3 DNA reads TGCAGTGACGAGCCTACTTCGGGGACTAGCGGGAACGAGCAGTACTTC. Translating it yields CSDEPTSGTSGNEQYF.

This clonotype was picked up many times. V is TRBV6-2 or TRBV6-3 and J is TRBJ1-1, with 10 nucleotides matching TRBD1. The CDR3 is 18 residues long. Germline CDR1 and CDR2: MNHEY and SVGEGT. The ends lost 4 bases at V and 4 bases at J; junction bases unmatched: 15. The CDR3, as DNA: TGTGCCAGCAGTTGGTCCCCGGACGGGACAGGGGTCGGCACTGAAGCTTTCTTT. Its protein product is CASSWSPDGTGVGTEAFF.

This chain uses TRBV16 with TRBJ1-4; TRBD1 aligns across 8 bases. In germline, CDR1 is KGHSY, CDR2 FQNENV. V dropped 4 bases and J dropped 3; count of bases not matched to a gene: 7. This CDR3 contains 16 residues. CDR3 in amino acids: CASSRPGQGPNEKLFF. CDR3 DNA sequence: TGTGCCAGCAGCCGACCTGGACAGGGCCCTAATGAAAAACTGTTTTTT.

This clonotype was seen ten or more times. V usage is TRBV18 and J usage is TRBJ2-1; 12 bases align to TRBD2. In germline, CDR1 is KGHSH, CDR2 LQKENI. The CDR3 has 16 residues. The J segment lost 4 bases and the V segment lost 8 bases, leaving 9 bases of the junction unmatched. The CDR3 sequence is CASSPPGLAGYNEQFF. In DNA form, the CDR3 reads TGTGCCAGCAGTCCACCGGGACTAGCGGGTTACAATGAGCAGTTCTTC.

Many counts were recorded for this clonotype. The chain recombines TRBV12-3 or TRBV12-4 with TRBJ2-2; the D is unclear. Trimming cost V 7 bases and J 7 bases, with 13 bases left between them. CDR3 length equals 13 residues. In DNA form, the CDR3 reads TGTGCCAGCATTTCCCAAGGCCTCGGGGAGCTGTTTTTT. This gives the protein CASISQGLGELFF.

In its sample, this clonotype was seen many times. The genes are TRBV27 and TRBJ2-7, with D tentatively TRBD1 or TRBD2 (6 bases each). Germline V gene data show CDR1 as MNHEY and CDR2 as SMNVEV (reference sequence). The V end lost 0 bases, the J end lost 2 bases, and 11 bases lay between the germline ends. The CDR3 has 15 residues. The CDR3 spells CASSLSGGGPYEQYF. The CDR3 region has the DNA TGTGCCAGCAGTTTATCTGGAGGGGGACCCTACGAGCAGTACTTC.

This clonotype has a handful of counts. The chain employs TRBV5-1 and TRBJ2-2, with D possibly being TRBD1 (6 bases). Germline values: CDR1 SGHRS, CDR2 YFSETQ. The V end lost 4 bases, the J end lost 4 bases, and 14 bases lay between the germline ends. This CDR3 contains 15 residues. The CDR3 DNA is TGCGCCAGCAGCGTCCTCGGGACACCCACCGGGGAGCTGTTTTTT. Amino acid sequence: CASSVLGTPTGELFF.

This clonotype has ten or more counts. The chain has TRBV6-1 and TRBJ2-3; D is perhaps TRBD2 (5 bases). The CDR3 runs to 15 residues. The germline V gene encodes CDR1 MNHNS and CDR2 SASEGT. Between the trimmed V and J ends, which lost 5 bases and 1 base, there was a span of 13 bases. This chain's CDR3 is CASSPWVGGTDTQYF. DNA of the CDR3: TGTGCCAGCAGTCCATGGGTGGGAGGCACAGATACGCAGTATTTT.

This chain connects TRBV3-1 to TRBJ1-5; D possibly corresponds to TRBD1 (5 bases). Germline V gives CDR1 LGHDT, CDR2 YNNKEL (reference sequence). Deletions cut 4 bases from V and 2 bases from J, with 12 bases between. The CDR3 loop spans 15 amino acids. In nucleotides, the CDR3 is TGTGCCAGCAGCCGAGGCTCGGGGGGCAATCAGCCCCAGCATTTT. Its protein product is CASSRGSGGNQPQHF.

This clonotype was picked up many times. This chain uses TRBV7-9 with TRBJ2-3; unclear D gene. CDR1 is SEHNR and CDR2 is FQNEAQ in the germline V gene (reference sequence). The CDR3 runs 13 residues. Trimming removed 3 bases from V and 1 base from J, with 5 bases in between. The CDR3 region is CASSLFRTDTQYF. As DNA, the CDR3 is TGTGCCAGCAGCTTGTTCCGCACAGATACGCAGTATTTT.

This clonotype was detected ten times or more. V usage is TRBV12-3 or TRBV12-4 and J usage is TRBJ2-5; 11 bases agree with TRBD1. This CDR3 comprises 15 residues. With V trimmed by 2 bases and J by 4 bases, 3 bases remained unmatched. The CDR3 DNA sequence: TGTGCCAGCAGTTTAAGGACAGGGGGCGCAGAGACCCAGTACTTC. Its protein product is CASSLRTGGAETQYF.

This clonotype was detected many times. The chain has TRBV7-3 and TRBJ2-3, with a weak D call TRBD1 (5 bases). The V end lost 5 bases, the J end lost 1 base, and 7 bases lay between the germline ends. Germline CDR1 is SGHTA and CDR2 is FQGTGA. The CDR3 sequence is 13 residues long. This chain's CDR3 is CASSKQGTDTQYF. For the CDR3, the DNA is TGTGCCAGCAGCAAACAGGGCACAGATACGCAGTATTTT.

The chain employs TRBV12-5 and TRBJ2-2; D is undetermined. Per the germline V gene, CDR1 is LGHNT and CDR2 is FRNRAP. V lost 10 bases and J lost 2, with 8 bases in between. The CDR3 length is 12 residues. The CDR3 reads CANEENTGELFF. DNA of the CDR3: TGTGCTAATGAGGAAAACACCGGGGAGCTGTTTTTT.

This clonotype has just a few counts. The rearrangement uses TRBV4-2 and TRBJ2-3; 8 nucleotides line up with TRBD2. V shed 4 bases and J 6 bases; nucleotides not matched to a gene: 12. The CDR3 sequence is 16 residues long. The V gene's germline CDR1 is LGHNA and CDR2 YNFKEQ. The CDR3 sequence is CASSPGLAGPGDTQYF. DNA of the CDR3: TGTGCCAGCAGCCCAGGCCTAGCGGGCCCGGGTGATACGCAGTATTTT.

The rearrangement links TRBV30 to TRBJ2-5, with 8 bases that match TRBD1. Trimming removed 1 base from V and 9 bases from J; junction bases left unmatched: 10. CDR1 and CDR2 from the germline V gene are GTSNPN and SVGIG (reference sequence). The CDR3 contains 14 residues. The CDR3: CAWSEGATGASQYF. CDR3 coding DNA: TGTGCCTGGAGTGAGGGCGCGACAGGGGCCTCCCAGTACTTC.

This clonotype was observed a handful of times. This chain uses TRBV18 with TRBJ1-2, with D unclear. The CDR3 has 13 residues. Germline CDR1 and CDR2: KGHSH and LQKENI. The germline V and J ends were trimmed by 3 bases and 4 bases, with 9 bases remaining between them. CDR3 region: CASSPDGFYGYTF. DNA of the CDR3: TGTGCCAGCTCACCGGACGGGTTCTATGGCTACACCTTC.

This chain links TRBV19 with TRBJ1-5; 7 bases fit TRBD1. CDR1 and CDR2 (germline): LNHDA, SQIVND (reference sequence). The junction had 8 bases not matched to a gene; V was cut back by 2 bases and J by 4 bases. This CDR3 region has 16 residues. For the CDR3, the DNA is TGTGCCAGTAGTATACAGGGACAGATAGTTAATCAGCCCCAGCATTTT. This gives the protein CASSIQGQIVNQPQHF.

V and J are TRBV5-1 and TRBJ2-1, with D perhaps being TRBD1 or TRBD2 (6 bases each). Germline V gives CDR1 SGHRS, CDR2 YFSETQ. There are 17 residues in the CDR3. The V end was cut by 4 bases, the J end by 8 bases, with 25 bases between. CDR3 amino acids: CASSLPRGGGRPYEQFF. The CDR3 DNA is TGCGCCAGCAGCCTACCGAGAGGGGGAGGCCGTCCCTATGAGCAGTTCTTC.

This clonotype was observed a few times. Likely a read error: the CDR3 ends without its conserved phenylalanine or tryptophan. V gene TRBV12-5 combines with J gene TRBJ2-3; 7 bases fit TRBD2. The CDR3 is 19 residues long. Looked up from germline, CDR1 is LGHNT and CDR2 is FRNRAP. The trim removed 5 bases at V and 1 base at J, leaving 18 bases unmatched. In DNA, the CDR3 is TGTGCTAGTGGTCTCGCCCGGGGCGGGAGATCGGATGGCACAGATACGCAGTATTCT. Translation: CASGLARGGRSDGTDTQYS.